These T cell receptor beta chains were read from a single sample in a study of low-dose radiotherapy and immunotherapy resistance in tumors. Using its own MiXCR run on the reads, TCRdb lists one record per CDR3 protein. The profile shows under 95,000 distinct CDR3 sequences, under 20% of them singletons. This specimen consisted of PBMCs, obtained after low-dose radiotherapy plus immunotherapy. The receptors come from a male donor with prostate cancer. Both conserved end residues are part of each CDR3. A D gene is named only where the DNA matches it firmly. A row's size may be missing; if present it is once, few, many or a size class.

CASSRLAGGPETDTQYF	TGTGCCAGCAGCCGACTAGCGGGAGGGCCGGAGACAGATACGCAGTATTTT	TRBV7-3	TRBJ2-3	TRBD2	-
CASTPFSYNEQFF	TGTGCCAGCACCCCCTTTTCCTACAATGAGCAGTTCTTC	TRBV12-3/TRBV12-4	TRBJ2-1	-	many
CASSLETGAGQPQHF	TGTGCCAGCAGTCTTGAAACAGGGGCGGGACAGCCCCAGCATTTT	TRBV2	TRBJ1-5	TRBD1	many
CASSSPLSGRADTGELFF	TGTGCCAGCAGCTCCCCCCTTAGCGGGAGGGCCGACACCGGGGAGCTGTTTTTT	TRBV7-9	TRBJ2-2	TRBD2	many
CASSLGHSNTEAFF	TGTGCCAGCAGTTTAGGACATAGTAACACTGAAGCTTTCTTT	TRBV12-3/TRBV12-4	TRBJ1-1	-	many
CASSSPSVSYEQYF	TGTGCCAGCAGTTCCCCGTCAGTCTCCTACGAGCAGTACTTC	TRBV28	TRBJ2-7	-	many
CASSPARGGYNEQFF	TGTGCCAGCAGTCCGGCCCGGGGGGGATACAATGAGCAGTTCTTC	TRBV2	TRBJ2-1	TRBD2	-
CASSFGKGFFRGGDYEQYF	TGTGCCAGCAGCTTTGGAAAAGGGTTTTTTCGGGGTGGAGACTACGAGCAGTACTTC	TRBV5-7	TRBJ2-7	-	-
CASGQINPGGLNTEAFF	TGCGCCAGCGGACAAATCAACCCAGGGGGCCTGAACACTGAAGCTTTCTTT	TRBV5-1	TRBJ1-1	TRBD1	many
CASSRGGRVNTEAFF	TGTGCCAGTAGTAGAGGGGGCAGGGTGAACACTGAAGCTTTCTTT	TRBV19	TRBJ1-1	TRBD1	many
CASSPSGGTYEQYF	TGTGCCAGCAGCCCTAGCGGGGGAACCTACGAGCAGTACTTC	TRBV28	TRBJ2-7	TRBD2	-
CASSFPAGGRFTSYEQYF	TGCGCCAGCAGTTTCCCAGCGGGAGGGCGCTTCACCTCCTACGAGCAGTACTTC	TRBV5-1	TRBJ2-7	TRBD2	few
CASSYSGGSQYEQYF	TGTGCCAGCAGTTACTCGGGGGGGTCCCAGTACGAGCAGTACTTC	TRBV6-5	TRBJ2-7	TRBD2	many
CASSPRALAMVGTPNTGELFF	TGTGCCAGCAGCCCGAGGGCCCTAGCAATGGTGGGAACCCCTAACACCGGGGAGCTGTTTTTT	TRBV7-9	TRBJ2-2	-	many
CASSEGTSGTSTDTQYF	TGTGCCAGCAGTGAAGGGACTAGCGGGACTAGCACAGATACGCAGTATTTT	TRBV2	TRBJ2-3	TRBD2	many
CASSLGTASGRIGQYF	TGTGCCAGCAGCCTAGGCACGGCTAGCGGGAGAATAGGGCAGTACTTC	TRBV14	TRBJ2-7	TRBD2	many
CASSLGTRGELFF	TGTGCCAGCAGCTTAGGCACCCGAGGCGAGCTGTTTTTT	TRBV13	TRBJ2-2	-	many
CASSPPLGSGNDEQYF	TGTGCCAGCAGCCCACCGTTGGGTAGCGGGAACGACGAGCAGTACTTC	TRBV3-1	TRBJ2-7	TRBD2	many
CASSAPGTGGIRNQPQHF	TGTGCCAGCTCAGCACCCGGGACAGGGGGCATTCGCAATCAGCCCCAGCATTTT	TRBV18	TRBJ1-5	TRBD1	many
CASSLSAAAYNEQFF	TGTGCCAGCAGTTTATCAGCGGCGGCCTACAATGAGCAGTTCTTC	TRBV28	TRBJ2-1	-	-
CSVRTGTSGRGVYNEQFF	TGCAGCGTCCGAACCGGGACTAGCGGGAGGGGGGTCTACAATGAGCAGTTCTTC	TRBV29-1	TRBJ2-1	TRBD2	many
CASMRGLNTEAFF	TGTGCCAGCATGAGGGGGTTGAACACTGAAGCTTTCTTT	TRBV2	TRBJ1-1	-	many
CASSDGSQNAIYGYTF	TGTGCCAGCAGCGACGGATCCCAAAATGCGATTTATGGCTACACCTTC	TRBV21-1	TRBJ1-2	-	-
CASRLGASGTYEQYF	TGTGCCAGCAGGCTGGGCGCTAGCGGGACCTACGAGCAGTACTTC	TRBV12-3/TRBV12-4	TRBJ2-7	TRBD2	many
CASGSWTDYNEQFF	TGTGCCAGCGGGAGCTGGACGGACTACAATGAGCAGTTCTTC	TRBV27	TRBJ2-1	-	-
CASSLTYSNQPQHF	TGTGCCAGCAGCCTCACCTATAGCAATCAGCCCCAGCATTTT	TRBV7-2	TRBJ1-5	-	many
CASRGGANQPQHF	TGTGCCAGCAGAGGAGGGGCTAATCAGCCCCAGCATTTT	TRBV27	TRBJ1-5	-	many
CASSSTGLTDTQYF	TGTGCCAGCAGCTCGACAGGGCTCACAGATACGCAGTATTTT	TRBV7-2	TRBJ2-3	TRBD1	many
CASSAGLAGGYNEQFF	TGTGCCAGCAGCGCGGGACTAGCGGGAGGATACAATGAGCAGTTCTTC	TRBV5-5	TRBJ2-1	TRBD2	once
CSAADPGTGELFF	TGCAGTGCGGCGGACCCGGGCACCGGGGAGCTGTTTTTT	TRBV20-1	TRBJ2-2	-	many
CASSPSGNYNEQFF	TGTGCCAGCAGCCCTAGCGGGAACTACAATGAGCAGTTCTTC	TRBV9	TRBJ2-1	TRBD2	many
CASSGLGNTGELFF	TGTGCCAGCAGTGGACTGGGGAACACCGGGGAGCTGTTTTTT	TRBV28	TRBJ2-2	-	many
CASSLPSGSSYNEQFF	TGTGCCAGCAGCTTACCTAGCGGGAGCTCCTACAATGAGCAGTTCTTC	TRBV7-9	TRBJ2-1	TRBD2	many
CATSRRLGGQETQYF	TGTGCCACCAGCAGACGCCTCGGGGGGCAAGAGACCCAGTACTTC	TRBV15	TRBJ2-5	TRBD2	many
CASSPGQSTDTQYF	TGTGCCAGCTCACCCGGACAGAGCACAGATACGCAGTATTTT	TRBV18	TRBJ2-3	-	many
CAIRNRPLNTGELFF	TGTGCCATCAGGAATAGGCCTTTGAACACCGGGGAGCTGTTTTTT	TRBV10-3	TRBJ2-2	-	many